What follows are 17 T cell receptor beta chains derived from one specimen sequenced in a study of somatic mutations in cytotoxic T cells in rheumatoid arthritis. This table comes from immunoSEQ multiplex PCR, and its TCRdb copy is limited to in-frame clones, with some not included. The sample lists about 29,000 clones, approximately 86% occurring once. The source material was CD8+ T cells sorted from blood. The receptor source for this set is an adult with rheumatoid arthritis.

The CDR3 is CASSQEGAAGTGNTIYF. Here the CDR3 DNA reads TGTGCCAGCAGCCAAGAGGGGGCCGCAGGGACCGGAAACACCATATATTTT. The V and J genes are TRBV4-2 and TRBJ1-3; a weak D match, TRBD1 (6 bases). V dropped 0 bases and J dropped 4 bases, with 16 bases sitting between them. The CDR3 is 17 residues long. The germline V gene encodes CDR1 LGHNA and CDR2 YNFKEQ.

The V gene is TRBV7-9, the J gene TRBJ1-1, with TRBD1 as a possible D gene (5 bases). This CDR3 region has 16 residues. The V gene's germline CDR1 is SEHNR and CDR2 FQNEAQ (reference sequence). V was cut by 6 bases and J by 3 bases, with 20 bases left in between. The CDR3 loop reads CASSSDVRGLDTEAFF. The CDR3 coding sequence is TGTGCCAGCAGTTCGGACGTGCGGGGGTTAGACACTGAAGCTTTCTTT.

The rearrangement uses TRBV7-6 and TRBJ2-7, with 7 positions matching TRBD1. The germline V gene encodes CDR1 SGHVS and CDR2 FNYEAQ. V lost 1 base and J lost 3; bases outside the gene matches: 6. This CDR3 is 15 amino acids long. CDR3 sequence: CASSLDRGWIYEQYF. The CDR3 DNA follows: TGTGCCAGCAGCTTAGACAGGGGCTGGATCTACGAGCAGTACTTC. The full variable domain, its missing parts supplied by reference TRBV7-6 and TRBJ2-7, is GAGVSQSPRYKVTKRGQDVALRCDPISGHVSLYWYRQALGQGPEFLTYFNYEAQQDKSGLPNDRFSAERPEGSISTLTIQRTEQRDSAMYRCASSLDRGWIYEQYFGPGTRLTVT.

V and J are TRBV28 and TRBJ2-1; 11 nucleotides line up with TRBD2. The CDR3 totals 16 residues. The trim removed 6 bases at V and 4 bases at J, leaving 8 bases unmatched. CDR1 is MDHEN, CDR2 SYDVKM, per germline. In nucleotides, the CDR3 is TGTGCCAGCAGCCCTATTCTAGCGGGGGGTTACAATGAGCAGTTCTTC. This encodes CASSPILAGGYNEQFF.

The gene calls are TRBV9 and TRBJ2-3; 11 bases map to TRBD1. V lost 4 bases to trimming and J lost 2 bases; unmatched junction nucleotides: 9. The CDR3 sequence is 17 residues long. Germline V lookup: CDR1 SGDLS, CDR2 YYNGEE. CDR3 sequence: CASSSGQGALITDTQYF. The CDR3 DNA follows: TGTGCCAGCAGCTCCGGACAGGGGGCTTTAATCACAGATACGCAGTATTTT.

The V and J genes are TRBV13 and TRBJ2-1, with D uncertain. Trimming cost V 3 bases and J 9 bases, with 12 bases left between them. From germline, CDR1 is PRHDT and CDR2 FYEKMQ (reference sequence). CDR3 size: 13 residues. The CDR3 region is CASSFPSRLEQFF. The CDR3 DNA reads TGTGCCAGCAGCTTCCCTTCCAGGCTTGAGCAGTTCTTC.

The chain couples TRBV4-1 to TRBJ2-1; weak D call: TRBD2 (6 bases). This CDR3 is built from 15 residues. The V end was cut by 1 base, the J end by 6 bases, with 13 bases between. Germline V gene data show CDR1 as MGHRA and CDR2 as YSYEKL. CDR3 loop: CASSQGSGVSNEQFF. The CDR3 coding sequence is TGCGCCAGCAGCCAAGGGTCGGGAGTAAGCAATGAGCAGTTCTTC.

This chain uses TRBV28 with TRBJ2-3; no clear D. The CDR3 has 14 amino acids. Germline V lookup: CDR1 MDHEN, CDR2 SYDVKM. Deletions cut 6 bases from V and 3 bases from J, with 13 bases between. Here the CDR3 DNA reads TGTGCCAGCAGCCCAGTTGGATCGACAGATACGCAGTATTTT. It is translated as CASSPVGSTDTQYF.

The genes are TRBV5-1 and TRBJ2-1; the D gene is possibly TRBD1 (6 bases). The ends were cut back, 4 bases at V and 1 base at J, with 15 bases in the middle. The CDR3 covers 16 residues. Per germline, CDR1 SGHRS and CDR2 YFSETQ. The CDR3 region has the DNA TGCGCCAGCAGCCCATTCACAGGGTCATCCTACAATGAGCAGTTCTTC. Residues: CASSPFTGSSYNEQFF.

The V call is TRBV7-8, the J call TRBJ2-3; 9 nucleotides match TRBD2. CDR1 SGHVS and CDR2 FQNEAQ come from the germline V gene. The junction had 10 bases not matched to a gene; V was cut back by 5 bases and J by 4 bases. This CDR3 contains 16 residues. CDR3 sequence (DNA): TGTGCCAGCAGCGAGACGGCGGGAGGGCCGGCAGATACGCAGTATTTT. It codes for CASSETAGGPADTQYF.

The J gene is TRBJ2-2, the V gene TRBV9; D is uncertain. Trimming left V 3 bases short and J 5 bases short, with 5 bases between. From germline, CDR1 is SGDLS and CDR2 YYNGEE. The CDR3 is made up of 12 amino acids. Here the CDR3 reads CASSENTGELFF. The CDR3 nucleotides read TGTGCCAGCAGCGAAAATACCGGGGAGCTGTTTTTT.

Here the CDR3 reads CAIGGGTGDSPLHF. CDR3 DNA sequence: TGTGCCATCGGGGGCGGGACAGGGGATTCACCCCTCCACTTT. The rearrangement links TRBV10-3 to TRBJ1-6; 10 positions match TRBD1. The germline V gene has CDR1 ENHRY and CDR2 SYGVKD. The CDR3 has 14 residues. V shed 8 bases and J 8 bases; nucleotides not matched to a gene: 6.

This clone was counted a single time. The CDR3 region is CASSLSGQAAYEKLFF. The CDR3 DNA follows: TGTGCCAGCTCACTATCTGGACAGGCTGCTTATGAAAAACTGTTTTTT. The chain combines TRBV18 with TRBJ1-4, with TRBD1 identical over 7 bases. Looked up from germline, CDR1 is KGHSH and CDR2 is LQKENI. The CDR3 has 16 amino acids. V lost 4 bases to trimming and J lost 6 bases; unmatched junction nucleotides: 11.

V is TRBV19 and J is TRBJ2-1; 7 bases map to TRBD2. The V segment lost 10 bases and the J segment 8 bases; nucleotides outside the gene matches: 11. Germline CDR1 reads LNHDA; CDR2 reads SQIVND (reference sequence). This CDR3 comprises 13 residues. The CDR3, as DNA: TGTGCCACCTCGGGGGGTTTGGTGGATGAGCAGTTCTTC. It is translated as CATSGGLVDEQFF.

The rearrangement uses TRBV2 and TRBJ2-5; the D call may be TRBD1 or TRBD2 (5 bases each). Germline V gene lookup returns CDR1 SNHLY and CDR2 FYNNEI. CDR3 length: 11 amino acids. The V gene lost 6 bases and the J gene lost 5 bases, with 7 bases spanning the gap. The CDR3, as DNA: TGTGCCAGCAGCTGGGGGGAGACCCAGTACTTC. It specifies CASSWGETQYF.

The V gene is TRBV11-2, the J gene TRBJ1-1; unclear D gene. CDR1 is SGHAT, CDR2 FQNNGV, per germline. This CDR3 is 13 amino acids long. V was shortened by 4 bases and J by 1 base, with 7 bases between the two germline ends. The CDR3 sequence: CASSSEENTEAFF. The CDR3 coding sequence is TGTGCCAGCAGCTCGGAGGAGAACACTGAAGCTTTCTTT.

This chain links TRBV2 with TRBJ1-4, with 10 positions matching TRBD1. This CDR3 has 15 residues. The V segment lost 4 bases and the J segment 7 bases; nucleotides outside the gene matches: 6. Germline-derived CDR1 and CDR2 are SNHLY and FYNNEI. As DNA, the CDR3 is TGTGCCAGCAGTGGAAAGGACAGGGGGTTTGAAAAACTGTTTTTT. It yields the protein CASSGKDRGFEKLFF. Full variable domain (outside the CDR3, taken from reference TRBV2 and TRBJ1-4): EPEVTQTPSHQVTQMGQEVILRCVPISNHLYFYWYRQILGQKVEFLVSFYNNEISEKSEIFDDQFSVERPDGSNFTLKIRSTKLEDSAMYFCASSGKDRGFEKLFFGSGTQLSVL.